This TCR beta chain is drawn from a study of T cells in Graves' hyperthyroidism and ophthalmopathy. Using RNA transcripts as the source, TCR beta CDR3 regions were amplified. The HTBI primer set drove a first-round RT-PCR of the TCR CDR3. TCRdb re-called the multiplex PCR reads through MiXCR, storing one row per CDR3 protein. This table has about 350,000 distinct CDR3 sequences, around 14% appearing once. From germline, CDR1 is SGHRS and CDR2 YFSETQ. The CDR3 spans 17 residues. V was clipped by 0 bases and J by 6 bases; unmatched bases: 8. J is TRBJ2-3 and V is TRBV5-1; 12 nucleotides line up with TRBD1. The origin of this receptor is a woman in her 30s with Graves' hyperthyroidism. The sequenced sample consisted of blood. CDR3: CASSLVGTGGPADTQYF. The CDR3 nucleotides are TGCGCCAGCAGCTTGGTGGGGACAGGGGGCCCAGCTGATACGCAGTATTTT.